This T cell receptor (beta chain) was retrieved from a study of identical twins (dated by TCRdb to 2015 to 2016). Looking at the study overall: To test whether fetal clonotypes persist, the study used deep sequencing on TCR alpha and beta repertoires from monozygotic twins, unrelated adults of various ages, and cord blood. To rule out contamination, the twin experiments were replicated at different times with different library preparation protocols. What the study reported, not specific to this receptor: Fewer insertions were carried by abundant cord blood beta clonotypes; a weaker similar trend was observed in young adult naive repertoires, while no such trend was observed in memory repertoires. Compared with coincidental sharing between unrelated individuals, out-of-frame TCR alpha sequences shared between twins showed an excess of sequences with low generation probability. Conclusions relied on cross-sectional statistical analysis, since the same donors could not be followed over many years. Out-of-frame TCR alpha sharing in monozygotic twins was systematically underestimated by recombination models, whereas sharing between unrelated individuals was in agreement with the recombination models. Invariant T cells such as MAIT and iNKT could partly confound zero-insertion analyses, although diverse VJ usage argued against such confounding for most clonotypes. A weaker excess of twin sharing was found in beta out-of-frame sequences because the signal-to-noise ratio was lowered by fewer shared sequences.

Only healthy Caucasian donors were included. Three unrelated non-twin adults were also sequenced: a male aged 18 to 30, a male aged 50 to 59 and a female aged 50 to 59. Using Miltenyi CD45RO+ enrichment and human naive T-cell isolation kits, memory (CD45RO+) and naive T cells were isolated from PBMC. With respect to this clonotype: No cognate antigen has been identified for it. The junction shows a germline mismatch at one end, possibly a read error.

The CDR3 runs 15 residues from the cysteine to the phenylalanine. Just CDR3 DNA is preserved here, 45 bases in frame from base 1. Library method: 5' RACE. Sequencing was carried out with an Illumina HiSeq 2000. Template switching introduced a universal primer binding site; the final cDNA contained a unique molecular identifier, enabling accurate counting of TCR cDNA molecules. Specific primers in the conserved constant-segment region were used to synthesize first-strand cDNA for TCR alpha and beta chains. To control for contamination, every cDNA library was double barcoded, receiving both a SMART-Mk sample barcode and Illumina barcodes. Two successive PCR steps introduced TruSeq adapter sequences along with Illumina sample barcodes. The Illumina HiSeq platform was used with custom primers to sequence TCR alpha and beta cDNA libraries. Processing in the source paper ran as follows. Raw reads were processed with MiGEC to extract unique molecular identifiers, and MiXCR was used to determine CDR3 positions. Recombination models were inferred per individual with the repgenHMM and IGoR tools using an EM algorithm. Shared clonotype analysis was performed with the tcR package in R, normalizing sharing by the product of cloneset sizes. To study raw recombination free of thymic and clonal selection effects, out-of-frame nonproductive sequences were analyzed. Clones were called with MiXCR by TCRdb after fastp trimmed the public reads at Q25, and only in-frame beta chains were retained. Each CDR3 protein gets just one entry, which takes the most common genes and DNA from the rows behind it. The V and J calls come from TCRdb's annotation, not from the publication. The sample records roughly 350,000 distinct CDR3 sequences, 9% to 10% of which are singletons. The top ten clonotypes cover roughly 8.9% of the sample.

Sequenced sample: naive T cells sorted from blood. Taken with the paper, the label for cell subset or site translates to: cells isolated with a human naive T-cell isolation kit. This chain is built from TRBV12-3 or TRBV12-4 and TRBJ2-1, with 11 junctional bases fitting TRBD2. The clonotype originates from a woman aged 45-65 years in good health. The CDR3 region has the sequence CASRGTSGFYNVQFF. The nucleotides read TGTGCCAGCAGGGGGACTAGCGGTTTTTACAATGTGCAGTTCTTC.